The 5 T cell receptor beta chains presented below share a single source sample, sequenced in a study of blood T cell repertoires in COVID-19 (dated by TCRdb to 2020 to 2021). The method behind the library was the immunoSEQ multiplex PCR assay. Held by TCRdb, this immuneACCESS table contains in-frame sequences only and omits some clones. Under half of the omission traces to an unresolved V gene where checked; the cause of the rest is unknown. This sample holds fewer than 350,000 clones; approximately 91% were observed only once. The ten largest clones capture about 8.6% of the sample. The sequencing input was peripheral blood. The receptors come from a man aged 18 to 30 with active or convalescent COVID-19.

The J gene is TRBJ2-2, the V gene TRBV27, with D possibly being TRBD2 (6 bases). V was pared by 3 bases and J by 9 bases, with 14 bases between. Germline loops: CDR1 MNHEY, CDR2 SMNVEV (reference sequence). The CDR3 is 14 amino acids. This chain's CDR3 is CASSFTGGPRELFF. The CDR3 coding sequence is TGTGCCAGCAGTTTCACTGGAGGGCCAAGGGAGCTGTTTTTT.

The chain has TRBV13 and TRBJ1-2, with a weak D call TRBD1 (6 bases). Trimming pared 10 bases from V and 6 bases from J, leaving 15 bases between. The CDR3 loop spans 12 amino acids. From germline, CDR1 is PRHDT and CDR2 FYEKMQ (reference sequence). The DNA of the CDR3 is TGTGCCACCAGACGATCAGGGGATGGCTACACCTTC. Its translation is CATRRSGDGYTF.

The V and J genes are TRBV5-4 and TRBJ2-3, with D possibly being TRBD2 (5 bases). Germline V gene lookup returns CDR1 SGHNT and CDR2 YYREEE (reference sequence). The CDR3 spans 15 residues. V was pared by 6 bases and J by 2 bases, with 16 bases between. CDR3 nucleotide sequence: TGTGCCAGCACAGCTTCAGCGGAGCCCACAGATACGCAGTATTTT. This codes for CASTASAEPTDTQYF.

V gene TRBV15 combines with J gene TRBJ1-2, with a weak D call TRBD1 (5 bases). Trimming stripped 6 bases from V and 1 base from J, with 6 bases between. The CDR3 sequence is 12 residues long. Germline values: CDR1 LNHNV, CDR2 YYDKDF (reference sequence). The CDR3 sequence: CATSQGNYGYTF. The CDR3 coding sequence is TGTGCCACCAGTCAGGGTAACTATGGCTACACCTTC.

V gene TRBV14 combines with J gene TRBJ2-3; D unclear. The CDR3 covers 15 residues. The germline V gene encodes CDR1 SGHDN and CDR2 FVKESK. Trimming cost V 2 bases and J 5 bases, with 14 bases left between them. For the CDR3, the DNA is TGTGCCAGCAGCCAAAATAGAGTTAGTATAGATACGCAGTATTTT. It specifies CASSQNRVSIDTQYF.